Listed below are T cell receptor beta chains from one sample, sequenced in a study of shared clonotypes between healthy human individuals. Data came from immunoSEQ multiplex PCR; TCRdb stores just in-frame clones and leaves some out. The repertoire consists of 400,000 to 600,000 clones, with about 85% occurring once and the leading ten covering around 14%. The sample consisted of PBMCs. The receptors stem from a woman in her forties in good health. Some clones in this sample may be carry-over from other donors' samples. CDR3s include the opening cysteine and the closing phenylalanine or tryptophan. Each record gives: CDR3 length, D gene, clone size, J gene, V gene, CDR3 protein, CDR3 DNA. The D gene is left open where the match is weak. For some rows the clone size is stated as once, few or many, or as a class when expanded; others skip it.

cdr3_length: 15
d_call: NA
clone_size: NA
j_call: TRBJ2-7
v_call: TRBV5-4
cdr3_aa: CASSKTPGSSYEQYF
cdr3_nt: TGTGCCAGCAGCAAAACGCCGGGCAGCTCCTACGAGCAGTACTTC

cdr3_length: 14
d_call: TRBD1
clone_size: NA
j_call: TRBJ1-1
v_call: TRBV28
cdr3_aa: CASTLWTGENEAFF
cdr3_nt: TGTGCCAGCACCCTCTGGACAGGGGAGAATGAAGCTTTCTTT

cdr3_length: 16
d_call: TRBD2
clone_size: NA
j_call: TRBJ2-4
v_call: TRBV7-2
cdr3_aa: CASSILAGGPKNIQYF
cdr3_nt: TGTGCCAGCAGCATCCTAGCGGGAGGGCCAAAAAACATTCAGTACTTC

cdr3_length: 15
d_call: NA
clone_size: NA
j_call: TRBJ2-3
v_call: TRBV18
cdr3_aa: CASSPAPQDGDTQYF
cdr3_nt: TGTGCCAGCTCACCGGCCCCCCAGGACGGAGATACGCAGTATTTT

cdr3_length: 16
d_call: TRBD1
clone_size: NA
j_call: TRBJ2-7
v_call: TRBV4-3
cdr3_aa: CASSQDQGQGAYEQYF
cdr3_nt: TGCGCCAGCAGCCAAGATCAAGGACAGGGGGCCTACGAGCAGTACTTC

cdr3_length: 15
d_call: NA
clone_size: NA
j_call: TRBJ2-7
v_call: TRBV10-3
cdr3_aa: CAISDLGQGGNEQYF
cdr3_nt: TGTGCCATCAGTGATTTAGGCCAGGGTGGTAACGAGCAGTACTTC

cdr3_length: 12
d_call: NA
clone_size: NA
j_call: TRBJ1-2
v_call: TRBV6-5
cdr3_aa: CASSYPDRGYTF
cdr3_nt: TGTGCCAGCAGTTACCCGGACCGGGGCTACACCTTC

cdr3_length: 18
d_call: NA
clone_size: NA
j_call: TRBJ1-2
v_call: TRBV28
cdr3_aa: CASSLQGYAGKEDYGYTF
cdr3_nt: TGTGCCAGCAGTTTACAGGGGTATGCGGGAAAGGAGGACTATGGCTACACCTTC

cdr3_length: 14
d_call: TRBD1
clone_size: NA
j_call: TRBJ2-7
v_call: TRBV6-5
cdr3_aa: CASSPDRDAYEQYF
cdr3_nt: TGTGCCAGCAGCCCGGACAGGGATGCTTACGAGCAGTACTTC

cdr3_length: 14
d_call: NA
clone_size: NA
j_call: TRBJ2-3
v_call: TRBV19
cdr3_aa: CASSIGHATDTQYF
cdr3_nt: TGTGCCAGTAGTATCGGACATGCCACAGATACGCAGTATTTT

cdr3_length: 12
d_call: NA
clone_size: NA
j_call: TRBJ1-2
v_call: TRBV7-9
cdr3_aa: CASSAPQGGYTF
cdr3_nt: TGTGCCAGCAGCGCCCCCCAGGGAGGCTACACCTTC

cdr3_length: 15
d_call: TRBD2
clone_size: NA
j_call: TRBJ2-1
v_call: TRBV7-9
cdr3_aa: CASRPTSVGGSEQFF
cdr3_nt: TGTGCCAGCAGGCCAACTAGCGTCGGAGGAAGTGAGCAGTTCTTC

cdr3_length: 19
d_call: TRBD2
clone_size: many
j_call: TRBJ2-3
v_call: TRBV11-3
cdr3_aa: CASSDRRGGLAGVADTQYF
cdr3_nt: TGTGCCAGCAGCGACAGAAGGGGAGGACTAGCGGGAGTGGCAGATACGCAGTATTTT

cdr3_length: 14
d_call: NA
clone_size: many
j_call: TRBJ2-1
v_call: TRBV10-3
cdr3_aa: CAISESGHGNEQFF
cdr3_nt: TGTGCCATCAGTGAGTCCGGCCACGGCAATGAGCAGTTCTTC

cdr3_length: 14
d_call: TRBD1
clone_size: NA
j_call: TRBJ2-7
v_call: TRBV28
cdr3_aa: CASRARTGSYEQYF
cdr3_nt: TGTGCCAGCAGGGCCCGGACAGGATCCTACGAGCAGTACTTC

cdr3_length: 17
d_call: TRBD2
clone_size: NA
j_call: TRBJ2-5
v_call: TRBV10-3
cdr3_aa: CAISPLAGSLGQETQYF
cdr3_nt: TGTGCCATCAGCCCACTAGCGGGAAGCCTGGGTCAAGAGACCCAGTACTTC

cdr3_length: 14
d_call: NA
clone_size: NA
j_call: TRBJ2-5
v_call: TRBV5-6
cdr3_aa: CASSFPGTQETQYF
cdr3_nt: TGTGCCAGCAGCTTTCCGGGGACCCAAGAGACCCAGTACTTC

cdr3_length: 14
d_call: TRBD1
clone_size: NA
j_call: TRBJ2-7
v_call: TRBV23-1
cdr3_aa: CASSRDRGRDEQYF
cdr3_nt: TGCGCCAGCAGTCGGGACAGGGGGCGGGACGAGCAGTACTTC

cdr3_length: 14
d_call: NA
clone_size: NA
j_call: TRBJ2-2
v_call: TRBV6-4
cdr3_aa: CASSSGSAAGELFF
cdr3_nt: TGTGCCAGCAGTTCAGGGTCTGCTGCCGGGGAGCTGTTTTTT

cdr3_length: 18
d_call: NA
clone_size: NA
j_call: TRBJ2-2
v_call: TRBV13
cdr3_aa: CASTSGLALGSNTGELFF
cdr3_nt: TGTGCCAGCACCTCAGGGCTAGCGTTAGGCTCGAACACCGGGGAGCTGTTTTTT

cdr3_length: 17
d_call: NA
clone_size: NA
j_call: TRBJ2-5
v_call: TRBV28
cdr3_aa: CASSVILASDSQETQYF
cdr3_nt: TGTGCCAGCTCAGTTATCTTGGCTAGCGACAGTCAAGAGACCCAGTACTTC

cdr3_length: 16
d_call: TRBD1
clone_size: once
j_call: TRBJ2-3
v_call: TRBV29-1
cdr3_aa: CSVEDLGQGGTDTQYF
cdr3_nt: TGCAGCGTTGAAGATCTGGGACAGGGTGGGACAGATACGCAGTATTTT

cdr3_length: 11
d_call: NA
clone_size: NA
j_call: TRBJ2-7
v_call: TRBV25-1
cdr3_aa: CATAHRNEQYF
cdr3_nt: TGTGCCACCGCTCATAGAAACGAGCAGTACTTC

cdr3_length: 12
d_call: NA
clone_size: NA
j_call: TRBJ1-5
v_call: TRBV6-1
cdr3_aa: CASGQPNQPQHF
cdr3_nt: TGTGCCTCCGGACAGCCAAATCAGCCCCAGCATTTT

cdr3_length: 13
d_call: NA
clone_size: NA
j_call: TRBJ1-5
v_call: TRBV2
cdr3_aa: CASSRQNNQPQHF
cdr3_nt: TGTGCCAGCAGTCGACAGAACAATCAGCCCCAGCATTTT

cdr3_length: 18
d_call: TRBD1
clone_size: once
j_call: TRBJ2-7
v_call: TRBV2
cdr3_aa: CASSESAVWDRVNDEQYF
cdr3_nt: TGTGCCAGCAGTGAAAGTGCGGTTTGGGACAGGGTGAACGACGAGCAGTACTTC

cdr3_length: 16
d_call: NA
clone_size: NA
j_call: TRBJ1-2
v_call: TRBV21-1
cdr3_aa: CASRGELYRKTYGYTF
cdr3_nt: TGTGCCAGCAGAGGAGAACTATACAGAAAGACCTATGGCTACACCTTC

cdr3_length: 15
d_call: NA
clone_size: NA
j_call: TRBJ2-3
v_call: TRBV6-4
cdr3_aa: CASSERGASTDTQYF
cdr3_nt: TGTGCCAGCAGTGAACGGGGGGCAAGCACAGATACGCAGTATTTT

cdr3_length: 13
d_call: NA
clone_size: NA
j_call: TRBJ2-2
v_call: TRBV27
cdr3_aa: CASYRWNTGELFF
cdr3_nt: TGTGCCAGCTATAGGTGGAACACCGGGGAGCTGTTTTTT

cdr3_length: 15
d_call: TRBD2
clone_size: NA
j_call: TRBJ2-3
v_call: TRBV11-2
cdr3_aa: CASSFSGSAEDTQYF
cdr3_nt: TGTGCCAGCAGCTTTAGCGGGAGTGCCGAAGATACGCAGTATTTT

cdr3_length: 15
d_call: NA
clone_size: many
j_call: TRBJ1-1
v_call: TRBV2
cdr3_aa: CASSESIRGNTEAFF
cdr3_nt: TGTGCCAGCAGTGAAAGCATTCGGGGGAACACTGAAGCTTTCTTT

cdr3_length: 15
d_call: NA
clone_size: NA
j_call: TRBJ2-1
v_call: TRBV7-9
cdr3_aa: CASSSTASSYNEQFF
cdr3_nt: TGTGCCAGCAGCTCAACAGCTTCCTCATACAATGAGCAGTTCTTC

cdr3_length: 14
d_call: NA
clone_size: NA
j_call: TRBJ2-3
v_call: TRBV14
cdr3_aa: CASSQETAPVAQYF
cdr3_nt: TGTGCCAGCAGCCAAGAAACCGCACCCGTTGCGCAGTATTTT

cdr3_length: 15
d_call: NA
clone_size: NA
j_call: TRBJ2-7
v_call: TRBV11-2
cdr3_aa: CASSLGPPPESEQYF
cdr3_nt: TGTGCCAGCAGCCTAGGGCCTCCCCCGGAGTCCGAGCAGTACTTC

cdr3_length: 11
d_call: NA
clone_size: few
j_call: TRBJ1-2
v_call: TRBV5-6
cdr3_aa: CASSLTNGYTF
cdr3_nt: TGTGCCAGCAGCTTGACAAATGGCTACACCTTC

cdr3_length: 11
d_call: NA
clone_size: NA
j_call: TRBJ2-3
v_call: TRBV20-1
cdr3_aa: CSAQWGDTQYF
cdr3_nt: TGCAGTGCCCAATGGGGGGATACGCAGTATTTT

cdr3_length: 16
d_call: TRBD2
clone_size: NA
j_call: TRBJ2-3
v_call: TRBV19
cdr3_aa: CASSILTSGVPDTQYF
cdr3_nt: TGTGCCAGTAGTATCTTAACTAGCGGGGTACCAGATACGCAGTATTTT

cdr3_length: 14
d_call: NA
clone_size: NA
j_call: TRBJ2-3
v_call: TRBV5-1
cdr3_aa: CASSLEGSTDTQYF
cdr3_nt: TGCGCCAGCAGCTTGGAGGGGAGCACAGATACGCAGTATTTT

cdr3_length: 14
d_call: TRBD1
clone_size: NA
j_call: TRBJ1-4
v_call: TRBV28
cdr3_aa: CASSLTGPNEKLFF
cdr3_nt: TGTGCCAGCAGCTTGACAGGGCCTAATGAAAAACTGTTTTTT

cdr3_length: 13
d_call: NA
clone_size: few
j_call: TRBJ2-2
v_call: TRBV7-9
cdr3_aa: CASSARRTGELFF
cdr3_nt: TGTGCCAGCAGCGCCCGCCGCACCGGGGAGCTGTTTTTT

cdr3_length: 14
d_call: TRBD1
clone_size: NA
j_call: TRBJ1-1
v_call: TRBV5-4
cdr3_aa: CASSWDREGTEAFF
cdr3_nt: TGTGCCAGCAGCTGGGACAGGGAGGGCACTGAAGCTTTCTTT

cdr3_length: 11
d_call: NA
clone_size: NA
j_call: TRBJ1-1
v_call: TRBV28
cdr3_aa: CASSYRRWAFF
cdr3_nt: TGTGCCAGCAGCTACAGGAGGTGGGCTTTCTTT

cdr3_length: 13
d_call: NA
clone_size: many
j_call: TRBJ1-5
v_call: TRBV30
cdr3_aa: CAWSSDSNQPQHF
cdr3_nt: TGTGCCTGGAGTTCGGATAGCAATCAGCCCCAGCATTTT

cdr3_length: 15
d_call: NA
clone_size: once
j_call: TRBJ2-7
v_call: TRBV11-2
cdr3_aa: CASSFNRARTYEQYF
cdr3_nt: TGTGCCAGCAGTTTTAACAGGGCGAGGACCTACGAGCAGTACTTC

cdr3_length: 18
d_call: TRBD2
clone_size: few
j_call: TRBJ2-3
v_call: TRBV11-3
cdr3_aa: CASSPPGVAGGIPDTQYF
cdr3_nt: TGTGCCAGCAGCCCTCCGGGGGTAGCGGGAGGGATCCCAGATACGCAGTATTTT

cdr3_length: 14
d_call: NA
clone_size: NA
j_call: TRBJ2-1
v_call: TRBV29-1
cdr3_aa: CSVAGQFRYNEQFF
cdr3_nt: TGCAGCGTCGCGGGACAGTTCAGGTACAATGAGCAGTTCTTC

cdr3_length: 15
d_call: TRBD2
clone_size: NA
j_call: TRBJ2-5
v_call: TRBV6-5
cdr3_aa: CASSYTGLASETQYF
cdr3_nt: TGTGCCAGCAGTTACACGGGACTAGCGTCGGAGACCCAGTACTTC

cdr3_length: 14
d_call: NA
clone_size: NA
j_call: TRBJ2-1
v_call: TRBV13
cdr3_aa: CASSQRTGYNEQFF
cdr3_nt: TGTGCCAGCAGCCAGCGGACTGGATACAATGAGCAGTTCTTC

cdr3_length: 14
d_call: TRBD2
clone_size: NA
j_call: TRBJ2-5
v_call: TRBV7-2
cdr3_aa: CASSLAGEKETQYF
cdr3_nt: TGTGCCAGCAGTTTAGCGGGAGAAAAAGAGACCCAGTACTTC

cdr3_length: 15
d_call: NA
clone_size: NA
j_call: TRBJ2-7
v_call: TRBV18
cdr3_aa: CASSPGQGREYEQYF
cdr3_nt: TGTGCCAGCTCACCAGGCCAGGGGAGAGAATACGAGCAGTACTTC

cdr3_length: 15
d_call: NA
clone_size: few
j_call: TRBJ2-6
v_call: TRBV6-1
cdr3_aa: CASNLQGSGANVLTF
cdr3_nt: TGTGCCAGCAACTTACAGGGCTCTGGGGCCAACGTCCTGACTTTC

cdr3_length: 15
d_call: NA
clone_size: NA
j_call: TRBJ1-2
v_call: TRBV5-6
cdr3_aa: CASSLGRGFNYGYTF
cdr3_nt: TGTGCCAGCAGCTTGGGGCGGGGTTTTAACTATGGCTACACCTTC